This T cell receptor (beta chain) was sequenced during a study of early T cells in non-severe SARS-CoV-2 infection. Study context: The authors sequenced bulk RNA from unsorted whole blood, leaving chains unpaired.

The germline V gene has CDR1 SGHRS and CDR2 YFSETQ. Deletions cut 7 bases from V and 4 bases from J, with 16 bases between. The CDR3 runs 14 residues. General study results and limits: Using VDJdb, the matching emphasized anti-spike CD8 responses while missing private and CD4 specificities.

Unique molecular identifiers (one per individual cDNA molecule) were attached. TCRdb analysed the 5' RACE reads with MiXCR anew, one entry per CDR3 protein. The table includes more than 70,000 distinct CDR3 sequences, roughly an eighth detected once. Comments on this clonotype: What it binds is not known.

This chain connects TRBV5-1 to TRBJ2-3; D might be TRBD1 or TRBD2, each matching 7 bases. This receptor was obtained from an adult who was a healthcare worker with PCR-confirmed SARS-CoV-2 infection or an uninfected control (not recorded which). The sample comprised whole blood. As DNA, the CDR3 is TGCGCCAGCTCCCAGGGGGGGAATTCAGATACGCAGTATTTT. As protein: CASSQGGNSDTQYF.